This T cell receptor beta chain was found in a study of technical replicates of blood from several donors. Clones were read by immunoSEQ multiplex PCR, and TCRdb kept only the in-frame ones, dropping some. The sample holds about 70,000 clones, around 97% seen once. CDR3 length equals 14 residues. V gave up 3 bases and J gave up 9 bases, with 15 bases separating them. Germline assignment: CDR1 SGDLS and CDR2 YYNGEE. The sample was T cells isolated from PBMCs. The receptor's source is a human donor in good health. This chain uses TRBV9 with TRBJ2-2; D gene uncertain. This CDR3 reads CASSALTGARELFF. The CDR3 nucleotides are TGTGCCAGCAGCGCCTTAACTGGAGCCCGGGAGCTGTTTTTT.